In its sample, the clone carrying this T cell receptor beta chain was seen a few times. Its target is not known. MiXCR was run by TCRdb on the 5' RACE reads, yielding one entry per CDR3 protein. The sample shows around 410,000 distinct CDR3 sequences, 20% to 30% of them seen only once. Germline-derived CDR1 and CDR2 are GTSNPN and SVGIG (reference sequence). The CDR3 totals 15 residues. V was clipped by 4 bases and J by 6 bases; unmatched bases: 12. The data are from a study of T-cell memory formation after mild COVID-19. The study, taken as a whole, reports: Researchers found some responding clones in pre-infection memory, a sign that cross-reactive memory joined.

The V call is TRBV30, the J call TRBJ2-7; 10 bases agree with TRBD1. The sequencing sample was made of PBMCs or a T cell subset sorted from them (not recorded which). The TCR was taken from an adult woman who had mild COVID-19 (a few samples of this study predate the infection). Cell type and time point are not known. CDR3 nucleotides: TGTGCCTGGAACACAGCCGGGACAGGGGCGGCCGAGCAGTACTTC. Protein sequence: CAWNTAGTGAAEQYF.